This T cell receptor beta chain was documented in a study of T cells after yellow fever vaccination. Study observations and caveats: The booster response re-showed most primary clones: 96% CD4, almost 90% CD8.

TCRdb recomputed calls from the 5' RACE reads with MiXCR, one row per CDR3 protein. The table shows 250,000 to 300,000 distinct CDR3 sequences, with around 5.2% occurring only once. This clonotype was picked up a small number of times. Its antigen remains unidentified. CDR3 size: 17 residues. V lost 6 bases to trimming and J lost 3 bases; unmatched junction nucleotides: 15. CDR1 MNHNY and CDR2 SVGAGI come from the germline V gene (reference sequence). This chain connects TRBV6-6 to TRBJ1-1; 8 bases map to TRBD1. Sample: CD4+ T cells sorted from PBMCs, taken on the day of the yellow fever booster vaccination. The origin of this receptor is a man in his late teens or twenties who received the YFV17D yellow fever vaccine. The CDR3 DNA follows: TGTGCCAGCAGCTTAGACAGGGGTGTTGAGATCGACACTGAAGCTTTCTTT. Translation: CASSLDRGVEIDTEAFF.